Listed below are T cell receptor beta chains from one sample, sequenced in a study of Ad26.COV2.S vaccination and SARS-CoV-2 variants. Clones were read by immunoSEQ multiplex PCR, and TCRdb kept only the in-frame ones, dropping some. The sample includes hundreds of thousands of clones, 86% of them seen just once. Here the sequenced sample was peripheral blood, taken in a trial of Ad26.COV2.S vaccine versus placebo. The receptors originated from a person aged 18-60 years who received the Ad26.COV2.S COVID-19 vaccine or a placebo. The CDR3 runs from the conserved cysteine through the conserved F or W. The order of the fields is V gene, D gene, J gene, clone size, CDR3 DNA, CDR3 protein. A D gene is named only where the DNA matches it firmly. Only part of the rows carry a size: once, few, many, or a class if the clone is expanded.

>TRBV4-1|TRBD2|TRBJ2-3|NA
TGCGCCAGCAGCATGCATATGGGGACTAGCGGGAGTTTAGATACGCAGTATTTT
CASSMHMGTSGSLDTQYF
>TRBV9|TRBD2|TRBJ2-3|NA
TGTGCCAGCAGCGTAGAAGGGTTGCCTAGCGGAAACACAGATACGCAGTATTTT
CASSVEGLPSGNTDTQYF
>TRBV27|TRBD2|TRBJ2-1|once
TGTGCCAGCAGGTTAGCGGGAGGATACAATGAGCAGTTCTTC
CASRLAGGYNEQFF
>TRBV7-2|NA|TRBJ1-6|NA
TGTGCCAGCAGCTTACGTACCGAATCTTTGCGTTCACCCCTCCACTTT
CASSLRTESLRSPLHF
>TRBV14|NA|TRBJ2-5|NA
TGTGCCAGCAGCCAGGGGGCGAGGGAGACCCAGTACTTC
CASSQGARETQYF
>TRBV28|NA|TRBJ1-5|once
TGTGCCAGCAGTTCCCCTGCAGAGAATCAGCCCCAGCATTTT
CASSSPAENQPQHF
>TRBV30|NA|TRBJ1-5|NA
TGTGCCTGGAGTGGCGCTCTCAATCAGCCCCAGCATTTT
CAWSGALNQPQHF
>TRBV10-1|NA|TRBJ1-1|NA
TGCGCCAGCAGTGAAACAGGGTTAACTGAAGCTTTCTTT
CASSETGLTEAFF
>TRBV9|NA|TRBJ2-1|NA
TGTGCCAGCAGCGGCACAAGGCAGGGCAATGAGCAGTTCTTC
CASSGTRQGNEQFF
>TRBV18|NA|TRBJ1-1|NA
TGTGCCAGCTCACAAAGGAACACTGAAGCTTTCTTT
CASSQRNTEAFF
>TRBV9|NA|TRBJ2-1|NA
TGTGCCAGCAGCCCCCAAACTAGAGGGTTGGGTAATGAGCAGTTCTTC
CASSPQTRGLGNEQFF
>TRBV19|TRBD1|TRBJ2-3|once
TGTGCCAGTACCCCCGGGACAGGAGCCTCTAGCACAGATACGCAGTATTTT
CASTPGTGASSTDTQYF
>TRBV7-3|NA|TRBJ2-2|NA
TGTGCCAGCAGCGGGGGGACTGCGGCGGACACCGGGGAGCTGTTTTTT
CASSGGTAADTGELFF
>TRBV19|TRBD1|TRBJ1-3|once
TGTGCCAGTACTCTCACTCCGGGACAGCGGGTCCTTAGCTCTGGAAACACCATATATTTT
CASTLTPGQRVLSSGNTIYF
>TRBV12-5|NA|TRBJ2-1|NA
TGTGCTAGTGGTTTATACACCAGAGGCTACAATGAGCAGTTCTTC
CASGLYTRGYNEQFF
>TRBV4-3|TRBD2|TRBJ2-7|NA
TGCGCCAGCAGCCAAGACCCCAGCGGGATCTCCTACGAGCAGTACTTC
CASSQDPSGISYEQYF
>TRBV6-5|TRBD1|TRBJ2-7|NA
TGTGCCAGCAGGCCCAGGGGGAACTCCCACGAGCAGTACTTC
CASRPRGNSHEQYF
>TRBV12-3/TRBV12-4|NA|TRBJ1-2|NA
TGTGCCAGCAGTTTACCGGGTAGGGGCTACACCTTC
CASSLPGRGYTF
>TRBV9|NA|TRBJ2-2|NA
TGTGCCAGCAGCGGCCCCCGTGCGAACACCGGGGAGCTGTTTTTT
CASSGPRANTGELFF
>TRBV28|TRBD1|TRBJ2-7|once
TGTGCCACTCTCCGGGGCGACAGGGCAGACGAGCAGTACTTC
CATLRGDRADEQYF
>TRBV13|TRBD2|TRBJ2-5|NA
TGTGCCAGCAGCTTAATAGAGCGGCGGGGGGGCGCAAAGACCCAGTACTTC
CASSLIERRGGAKTQYF
>TRBV19|NA|TRBJ2-4|NA
TGTGCCAGTAGTTTTCGACAACTAGCCAAAAACATTCAGTACTTC
CASSFRQLAKNIQYF
>TRBV7-8|NA|TRBJ1-5|NA
TGTGCCAGCAGTTTGGGGGCGAGGAGCAATCAGCCCCAGCATTTT
CASSLGARSNQPQHF
>TRBV5-1|NA|TRBJ1-5|NA
TGCGCCAGCAGCTCAGAGGGGGGTCAGCCCCAGCATTTT
CASSSEGGQPQHF
>TRBV18|TRBD1|TRBJ1-5|NA
TGTGCCAGCTCCCTGGACAGGGGTAGCAATCAGCCCCAGCATTTT
CASSLDRGSNQPQHF
>TRBV12-3/TRBV12-4|NA|TRBJ1-4|NA
TGTGCCAGCAGTTCCGGGGTAACGCTGTTTTTT
CASSSGVTLFF
>TRBV4-1|TRBD2|TRBJ2-1|NA
TGCGCCAGCAGCCCTTTACTAGCGGCGTACAATGAGCAGTTCTTC
CASSPLLAAYNEQFF
>TRBV3-1/TRBV3-2|TRBD2|TRBJ2-7|NA
TGTGCCAGCAGCGGGCCACTGGGCGGGAGGTTCCCATCCGAGCAGTACTTC
CASSGPLGGRFPSEQYF
>TRBV7-2|NA|TRBJ2-4|NA
TGTGCCAGCAGCTTAGGCCAGTTCGCCAAAAACATTCAGTACTTC
CASSLGQFAKNIQYF
>TRBV11-2|NA|TRBJ1-1|NA
TGTGCCAGCAGCGTAGGGGGGCCAGACACTGAAGCTTTCTTT
CASSVGGPDTEAFF
>TRBV7-2|NA|TRBJ2-7|NA
TGTGCCAGCAGAGCCGGGTCACCTCTACTAAACGAGCAGTACTTC
CASRAGSPLLNEQYF
>TRBV12-3/TRBV12-4|NA|TRBJ2-1|NA
TGTGCCAGCAGTTTATACGGATACAATGAGCAGTTCTTC
CASSLYGYNEQFF
>TRBV19|TRBD1|TRBJ1-4|NA
TGTGCCAGTAGTAAACGGGACAGTCGTGTCTATGAAAAACTGTTTTTT
CASSKRDSRVYEKLFF
>TRBV6-2/TRBV6-3|NA|TRBJ2-2|NA
TGTGCCAGCAGTTCCACGACAGGGAGGGGCACCGGGGAGCTGTTTTTT
CASSSTTGRGTGELFF
>TRBV3-1/TRBV3-2|TRBD2|TRBJ2-1|NA
TGTGCCAGCAGCCCTTTGACTAGCGGGAGATACAATGAGCAGTTCTTC
CASSPLTSGRYNEQFF
>TRBV9|NA|TRBJ1-2|NA
TGTGCCAGCAGTTCCCTCATGGGGCCCTATGGCTACACCTTC
CASSSLMGPYGYTF
>TRBV18|NA|TRBJ2-5|NA
TGTGCCAGCTCACCTCGGGAGACCCAGTACTTC
CASSPRETQYF
>TRBV29-1|NA|TRBJ2-1|once
TGCAGCGTTCAGGGGGGGCCTTCCTACAATGAGCAGTTCTTC
CSVQGGPSYNEQFF
>TRBV2|NA|TRBJ1-6|NA
TGTGCCAGCAGAGAGGGGGTCTCCTATAATTCACCCCTCCACTTT
CASREGVSYNSPLHF
>TRBV5-6|TRBD1|TRBJ2-7|NA
TGTGCCAGCAGCCCCTCTCCGGGACAGGGGCCCGAGCAGTACTTC
CASSPSPGQGPEQYF
>TRBV5-1|NA|TRBJ2-1|NA
TGCGCCAGCAGGTTACAGGAAGGAAATGAGCAGTTCTTC
CASRLQEGNEQFF
>TRBV28|NA|TRBJ2-1|NA
TGTGCCAGCAGTTTAGAGGGGGGGGCCCTTGAGTCCTACAATGAGCAGTTCTTC
CASSLEGGALESYNEQFF
>TRBV3-1/TRBV3-2|NA|TRBJ2-7|NA
TGTGCCAGCAGCCAAGATAAATCCCAGGGCGAACTTAGCTCCTACGAGCAGTACTTC
CASSQDKSQGELSSYEQYF
>TRBV28|TRBD2|TRBJ2-5|few
TGTGCCAGCAGGGGGACCGGGACTAGCGGGGGACTTGGGTCCCAGTACTTC
CASRGTGTSGGLGSQYF
>TRBV27|NA|TRBJ2-4|NA
TGTGCCAGCAGTTCCACCGCGGACCCATACAAAAACATTCAGTACTTC
CASSSTADPYKNIQYF
>TRBV5-4|NA|TRBJ2-1|NA
TGTGCCAGCAGCTTGGCCGGAGGGCCCCACAATGAGCAGTTCTTC
CASSLAGGPHNEQFF
>TRBV5-4|TRBD1|TRBJ2-1|NA
TGTGCCAGCAGCATCCGGGACAGGAGCTCCTACAATGAGCAGTTCTTC
CASSIRDRSSYNEQFF